One sample yielded the 13 T cell receptor beta chains listed below, sequenced in a study of T cell repertoires in cytomegalovirus infection. TCRdb redid the calling of the reads with MiXCR, one entry per CDR3 protein. Among 740,000 or so distinct CDR3 sequences listed, approximately 34% were seen once. Sequencing input: PBMCs. These receptors originate from a human donor in good health (CMV status not recorded). Some clones in this sample may be carry-over from other donors' samples.

This clonotype has just a few counts. The chain has TRBV2 and TRBJ2-1; D call uncertain. V dropped 5 bases and J dropped 5 bases, with 25 bases sitting between them. This CDR3 contains 18 residues. Germline CDR1 reads SNHLY; CDR2 reads FYNNEI. DNA for the CDR3: TGTGCCAGCAGTCGCAACACGCCGAGGACCAGCCTCGACAATGAGCAGTTCTTC. It translates to CASSRNTPRTSLDNEQFF.

With regard to this clonotype: The DNA is left out, because the CDR3 cannot be placed on it with certainty; the CDR3 is given as TCRdb lists it. The chain joins TRBV27 to TRBJ1-1; the table assigns TRBD1, which was not confirmed against the DNA. Ends included, the CDR3 has 16 residues. The germline V gene encodes CDR1 MNHEY and CDR2 SMNVEV (reference sequence). CDR3: CASSGTFRGRGTEAFF.

The table lists this clonotype with a few counts. V gene TRBV5-1 combines with J gene TRBJ2-1, with 12 bases that match TRBD2. J was trimmed by 0 bases and V by 2 bases; bases with no gene match: 12. The CDR3 contains 20 residues. Germline CDR1 is SGHRS and CDR2 is YFSETQ. CDR3 DNA sequence: TGCGCCAGCAGCTTCTATCCTAGCGGGAGGGCTGCCAGCTCCTACAATGAGCAGTTCTTC. Translating gives CASSFYPSGRAASSYNEQFF.

In this sample, this clonotype turned up a few times. The chain carries TRBV5-6 and TRBJ2-4; no firm D call. Trimming removed 2 bases at V and 0 bases at J, with 6 bases between. CDR1 is SGHDT and CDR2 is YYEEEE in the germline V gene. CDR3 length: 14 residues. The DNA of the CDR3 is TGTGCCAGCAGCTTACGCCTAGCCAAAAACATTCAGTACTTC. It codes for CASSLRLAKNIQYF. The full variable domain, with the rest looked up from reference TRBV5-6 and TRBJ2-4, is DAGVTQSPTHLIKTRGQQVTLRCSPKSGHDTVSWYQQALGQGPQFIFQYYEEEERQRGNFPDRFSGHQFPNYSSELNVNALLLGDSALYLCASSLRLAKNIQYFGAGTRLSVL.

The J gene is TRBJ2-7, the V gene TRBV6-6; unclear D gene. V lost 7 bases, J lost 7 bases, and 14 bases lay in between. CDR3 length equals 12 residues. The germline CDR1 and CDR2 sequences are MNHNY and SVGAGI (reference sequence). The CDR3 is CASTKDSGEQYF. In DNA, the CDR3 is TGTGCCAGCACCAAAGATAGTGGAGAGCAGTACTTC.

This clonotype was detected only a few times. The chain joins TRBV7-2 to TRBJ2-3; D is perhaps TRBD1 or TRBD2 (6 bases each). Germline-derived CDR1 and CDR2 are SGHTA and FQGNSA. V lost 5 bases and J 4 bases, leaving 22 bases between the germline ends. The CDR3 totals 17 residues. The CDR3 DNA sequence: TGTGCCAGCAGCACCCGACGGAGGGGGTTAGGGGCAGATACGCAGTATTTT. Its protein is CASSTRRRGLGADTQYF.

This clonotype was recorded only once. This chain joins TRBV5-1 and TRBJ2-2; 7 bases match TRBD1. CDR1 is SGHRS and CDR2 is YFSETQ in the germline V gene. V was pared by 3 bases and J by 0 bases, with 2 bases of the junction left unmatched. The CDR3 loop spans 15 amino acids. CDR3 in DNA: TGCGCCAGCAGCTGGCAGGGGGCGAACACCGGGGAGCTGTTTTTT. It encodes CASSWQGANTGELFF.

This chain joins TRBV6-1 and TRBJ1-2, with TRBD1 as a possible D gene (6 bases). Germline V gene sequence: CDR1 MNHNS, CDR2 SASEGT. CDR3 length: 12 residues. Trimming removed 7 bases from V and 4 bases from J, with 10 bases in between. Here the CDR3 reads CASKADSYGYTF. For the CDR3, the DNA is TGTGCCAGCAAGGCGGACAGCTATGGCTACACCTTC.

The gene calls are TRBV12-3 or TRBV12-4 and TRBJ2-2; D unclear. The V gene lost 8 bases and the J gene lost 7 bases, with 23 bases spanning the gap. CDR3 length: 16 amino acids. In DNA, the CDR3 is TGTGCCAGCCGTCCCCCATCGCGAAGGTTGGGCGGGGAGCTGTTTTTT. Protein sequence: CASRPPSRRLGGELFF.

The rearrangement uses TRBV5-6 and TRBJ1-1; D gene ambiguous. Germline CDR1 and CDR2: SGHDT and YYEEEE. V shed 2 bases and J shed 4 bases, with 12 bases lying between them. The CDR3 runs 14 residues. The CDR3 region is CASSLSWVSTEAFF. The CDR3 DNA reads TGTGCCAGCAGCTTATCCTGGGTCAGCACTGAAGCTTTCTTT. Full variable domain (rest looked up from reference TRBV5-6 and TRBJ1-1): DAGVTQSPTHLIKTRGQQVTLRCSPKSGHDTVSWYQQALGQGPQFIFQYYEEEERQRGNFPDRFSGHQFPNYSSELNVNALLLGDSALYLCASSLSWVSTEAFFGQGTRLTVV.

This clonotype was counted a few times. The V call is TRBV11-1, the J call TRBJ2-7, with D tentatively TRBD2 (6 bases). The V gene lost 8 bases and the J gene lost 5 bases, with 16 bases spanning the gap. The CDR3 loop spans 13 amino acids. CDR1 and CDR2 from the germline V gene are SGHAT and FQDESV (reference sequence). The CDR3 spells CASGTDFRDEQYF. The CDR3 region has the DNA TGTGCCAGCGGGACTGATTTCCGGGACGAGCAGTACTTC. Using reference TRBV11-1 and TRBJ2-7 for the parts outside the CDR3, the full variable domain is EAEVAQSPRYKITEKSQAVAFWCDPISGHATLYWYRQILGQGPELLVQFQDESVVDDSQLPKDRFSAERLKGVDSTLKIQPAELGDSAMYLCASGTDFRDEQYFGPGTRLTVT.

This clonotype has more than one count but fewer than ten. The CDR3 DNA follows: TGTGCCAGCAGCGGGACAGGGCGAGTAGCTAATGAAAAACTGTTTTTT. This sequence encodes CASSGTGRVANEKLFF. The rearrangement joins TRBV12-3 or TRBV12-4 to TRBJ1-4; 9 bases are a match to TRBD1. This CDR3 comprises 16 residues. J gave up 3 bases and V 6 bases, and 8 bases lay outside the gene matches.

The chain couples TRBV5-6 to TRBJ2-2; 8 nucleotides line up with TRBD2. The V gene's germline CDR1 is SGHDT and CDR2 YYEEEE. Trimming took 4 bases from V and 5 from J; bases not matched to a gene: 10. The CDR3 contains 16 residues. CDR3 sequence (DNA): TGTGCCAGCAGCCGCCGGGGACTAGTCGGGACCGGGGAGCTGTTTTTT. This encodes CASSRRGLVGTGELFF.